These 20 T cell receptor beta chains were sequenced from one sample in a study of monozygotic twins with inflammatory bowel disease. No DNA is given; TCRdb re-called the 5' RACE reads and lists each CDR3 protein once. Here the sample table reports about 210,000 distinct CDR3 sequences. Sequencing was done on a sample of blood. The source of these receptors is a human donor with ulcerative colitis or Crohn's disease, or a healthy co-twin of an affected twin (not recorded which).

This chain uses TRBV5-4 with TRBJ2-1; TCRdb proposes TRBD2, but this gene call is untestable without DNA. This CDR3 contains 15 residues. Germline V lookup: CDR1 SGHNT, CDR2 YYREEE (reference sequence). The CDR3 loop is CASSSWISGGREQFF.

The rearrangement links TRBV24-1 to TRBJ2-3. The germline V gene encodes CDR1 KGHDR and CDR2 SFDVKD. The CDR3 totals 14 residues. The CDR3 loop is CATSDYSNTDTQYF.

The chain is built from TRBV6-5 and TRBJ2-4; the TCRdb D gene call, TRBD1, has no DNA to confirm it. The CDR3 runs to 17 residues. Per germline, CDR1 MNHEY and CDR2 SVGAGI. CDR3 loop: CASSYIRQGATKNIQYF.

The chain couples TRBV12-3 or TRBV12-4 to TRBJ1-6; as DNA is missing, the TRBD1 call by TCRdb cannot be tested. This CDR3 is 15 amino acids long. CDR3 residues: CASSLGGTGSIPLHF.

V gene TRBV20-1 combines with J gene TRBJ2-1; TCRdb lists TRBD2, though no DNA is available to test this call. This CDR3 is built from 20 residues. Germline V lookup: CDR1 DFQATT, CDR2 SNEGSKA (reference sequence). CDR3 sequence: CSAQDTGLAGEVLGVNEQFF.

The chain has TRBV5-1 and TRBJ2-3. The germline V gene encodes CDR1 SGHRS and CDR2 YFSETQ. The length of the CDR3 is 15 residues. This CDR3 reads CASSLVQASADTQYF.

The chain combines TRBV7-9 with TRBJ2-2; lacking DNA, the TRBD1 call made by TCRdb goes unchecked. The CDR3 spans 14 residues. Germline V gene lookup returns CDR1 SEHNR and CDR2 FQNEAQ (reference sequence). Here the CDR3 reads CASSPPLVAGELFF.

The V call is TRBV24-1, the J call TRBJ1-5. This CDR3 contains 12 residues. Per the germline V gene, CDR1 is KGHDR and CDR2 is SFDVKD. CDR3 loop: CATSGANQPQHF.

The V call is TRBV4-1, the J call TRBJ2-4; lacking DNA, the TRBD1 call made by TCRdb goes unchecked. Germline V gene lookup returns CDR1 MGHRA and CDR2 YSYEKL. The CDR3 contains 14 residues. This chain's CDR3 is CASSTQTGPDIQYF.

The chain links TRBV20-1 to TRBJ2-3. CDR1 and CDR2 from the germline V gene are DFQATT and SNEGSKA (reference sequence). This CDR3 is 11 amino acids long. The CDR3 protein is CSANPTDTQYF.

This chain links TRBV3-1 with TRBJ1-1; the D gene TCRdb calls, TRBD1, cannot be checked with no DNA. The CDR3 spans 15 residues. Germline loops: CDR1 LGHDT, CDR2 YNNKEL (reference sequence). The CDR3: CASSHQSRGGTEAFF.

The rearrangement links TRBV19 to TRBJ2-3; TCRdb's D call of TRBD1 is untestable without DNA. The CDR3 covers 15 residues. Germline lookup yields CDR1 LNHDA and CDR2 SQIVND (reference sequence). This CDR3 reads CASRRQATSTDTQYF.

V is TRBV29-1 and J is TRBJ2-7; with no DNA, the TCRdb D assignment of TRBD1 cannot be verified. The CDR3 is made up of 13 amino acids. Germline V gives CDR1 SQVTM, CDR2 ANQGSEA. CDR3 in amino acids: CSAGDRYSYEQYF.

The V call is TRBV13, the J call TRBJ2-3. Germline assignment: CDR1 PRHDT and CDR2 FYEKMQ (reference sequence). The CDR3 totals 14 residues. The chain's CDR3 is CASSLGWSGDTQYF.

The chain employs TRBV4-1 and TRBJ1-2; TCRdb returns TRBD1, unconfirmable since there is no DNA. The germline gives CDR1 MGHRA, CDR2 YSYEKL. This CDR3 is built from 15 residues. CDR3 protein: CDSSQENRANYGYTF.

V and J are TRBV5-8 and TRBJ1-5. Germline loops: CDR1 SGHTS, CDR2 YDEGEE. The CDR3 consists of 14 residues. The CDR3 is CASSLDHQDQPQHF.

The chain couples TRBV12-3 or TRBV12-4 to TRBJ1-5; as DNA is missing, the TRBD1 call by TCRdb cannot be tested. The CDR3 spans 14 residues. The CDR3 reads CASSHDRVGQPQHF.

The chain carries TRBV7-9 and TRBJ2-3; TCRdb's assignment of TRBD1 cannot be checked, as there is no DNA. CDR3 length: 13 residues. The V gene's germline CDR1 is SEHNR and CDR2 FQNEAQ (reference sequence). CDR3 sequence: CASVRGVTDTQYF.

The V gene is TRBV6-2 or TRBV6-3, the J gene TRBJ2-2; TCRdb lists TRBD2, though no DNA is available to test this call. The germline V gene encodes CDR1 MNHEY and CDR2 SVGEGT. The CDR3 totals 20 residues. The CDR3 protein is CASSYSIMGFGKAGTGELFF.

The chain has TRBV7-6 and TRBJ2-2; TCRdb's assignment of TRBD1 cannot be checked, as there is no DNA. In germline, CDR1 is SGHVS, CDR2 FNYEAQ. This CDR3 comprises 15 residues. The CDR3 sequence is CASSLLAGDTGELFF.